This note documents a single TCR beta chain sequence. These data are taken from a study of primary melanoma T cells and metastatic recurrence. Clones were sequenced by immunoSEQ multiplex PCR, and TCRdb holds only the in-frame ones, with some missing. The table lists a few thousand clones, less than 75% of them singletons. The V gene's germline CDR1 is SGHRS and CDR2 YFSETQ. CDR3 length: 14 amino acids. Trimming at V came to 7 bases and at J to 7 bases, leaving 7 bases not matched to a gene. Sequencing was performed on melanoma tumor tissue. The rearrangement links TRBV5-1 to TRBJ2-1; 11 bases are a match to TRBD2. The clonotype comes from a human donor with melanoma. The CDR3, as DNA: TGCGCCAGCGGCCCGGGACTAGCGGATAATGAGCAGTTCTTC. This codes for CASGPGLADNEQFF.